Only a few counts were recorded for the clone carrying this TCR beta chain. The antigen remains undetermined. The CDR3 runs 12 residues. Germline-derived CDR1 and CDR2 are SNHLY and FYNNEI. J gave up 4 bases and V 6 bases, and 0 bases lay outside the gene matches. These data originate in a study of Ad26.COV2.S vaccination and SARS-CoV-2 variants. In the study overall: The vaccine Ad26.COV2.S was put into the muscle once, or twice with 56 days between. Findings and limits, study-wide: Total T cell responses were possibly underestimated by TCR breadth and depth analyses.

Sequencing was performed with immunoSEQ multiplex PCR; in TCRdb, only in-frame clones are kept and a portion is missing. The repertoire has some 340,000 clones, around four fifths of them found once; the top ten carry roughly 2%. Treatment denoted: about 20 received Ad26.COV2.S at low or high dose, single or two shots; a few received placebo; per-sample allocation not given. The investigators took samples on day 63 after the first vaccine or placebo injection. The individual, an adult aged 18-55 years, was a donor in Boston. The TCR comes from a person between 18 and 59 years old who received the Ad26.COV2.S COVID-19 vaccine or a placebo. The chain carries TRBV2 and TRBJ2-3; 8 bases map to TRBD1. Material: peripheral blood, obtained in a trial of Ad26.COV2.S vaccine versus placebo. The CDR3 reads CASRDRADTQYF. The DNA of the CDR3 is TGTGCCAGCAGGGACAGGGCAGATACGCAGTATTTT.